This T cell receptor beta chain was identified in a study of beta chain features in type 1 diabetes. TCRB transcripts that were expressed got sequenced, as all of the isolated RNA had been reverse transcribed. Produced via immunoSEQ multiplex PCR; TCRdb's table is partial and in-frame only. The repertoire holds approximately 250,000 clones, roughly 10% seen once, with approximately 0.017% in the top ten. About this clone: Its antigen is not identified.

All of the sorted populations showed purity greater than 98%. Study-wide results and caveats: Shorter TCRB CDR3s, moderately but significantly so, marked every one of the four CD4+ subsets in Type 1 diabetes patients. These data did not resolve whether HLA type affects TCRB rearrangement. Patients with type 1 diabetes carried fewer insertions and had more deletions at their VDJ junctions.

Per the germline V gene, CDR1 is SGHRS and CDR2 is YFSETQ. The ends were cut back, 4 bases at V and 8 bases at J, with 13 bases in the middle. This CDR3 spans 13 amino acids. The TCR sequence derives from a young man with type 1 diabetes. What was sequenced was naive CD4+ T cells from blood. The chain joins TRBV5-1 to TRBJ2-1; a possible D gene is TRBD2 (5 bases). This chain's CDR3 is CASSPSSLDEQFF. The CDR3 nucleotides read TGCGCCAGCAGCCCGTCTAGCCTGGATGAGCAGTTCTTC.